The 23 T cell receptor beta chains below all came from one sample that was sequenced in a study of T cell repertoires and HLA-DP antigens. These receptors have no known antigen. Measured with immunoSEQ multiplex PCR; TCRdb has only the in-frame clones, and not every one. The table lists about 73,000 clones, around 80% of them singletons. Sequencing was performed on CD4+ T cells from PBMCs. These receptors originate from a man aged 55-75 years in good health and CMV-seronegative.

For the CDR3, the DNA is TGTGCCAGCAGCCGGTCGACTAGCGGGATTAGCACAGATACGCAGTATTTT. Translation gives CASSRSTSGISTDTQYF. The chain links TRBV4-2 to TRBJ2-3, with 11 bases fitting TRBD2. V gave up 4 bases and J gave up 0 bases; unmatched junction bases: 6. CDR1 and CDR2 (germline): LGHNA, YNFKEQ. This CDR3 contains 17 residues.

V gene TRBV30 combines with J gene TRBJ1-6; 8 bases are a match to TRBD1. Germline-derived CDR1 and CDR2 are GTSNPN and SVGIG (reference sequence). The V gene end was trimmed by 3 bases and the J gene end by 11 bases; junction bases not matched to a gene: 12. This CDR3 region has 15 residues. CDR3 nucleotides: TGTGCCTGGAGCGCCTCCGGGACAGGACCCCCACCCCTCCACTTT. Its translation is CAWSASGTGPPPLHF.

The chain's CDR3 is CASSLGGQEETQYF. In DNA form, the CDR3 reads TGTGCCAGCAGTTTGGGGGGACAGGAAGAGACCCAGTACTTC. The chain combines TRBV27 with TRBJ2-5; 8 nucleotides line up with TRBD1. Germline values: CDR1 MNHEY, CDR2 SMNVEV (reference sequence). The CDR3 has 14 residues. Unmatched junction bases numbered 3, after V lost 3 bases and J lost 3 bases.

V and J are TRBV7-9 and TRBJ2-1; tentatively, D is TRBD1 (5 bases). V dropped 5 bases and J dropped 6 bases, with 11 bases sitting between them. Per germline, CDR1 SEHNR and CDR2 FQNEAQ (reference sequence). The CDR3 extends over 13 amino acids. The CDR3 reads CASSPDNPNEQFF. The CDR3 DNA sequence: TGTGCCAGCAGCCCGGACAATCCCAATGAGCAGTTCTTC.

This chain links TRBV28 with TRBJ1-1; D not certain. CDR3 length: 11 residues. V gave up 6 bases and J gave up 1 base, with 3 bases separating them. CDR1 is MDHEN, CDR2 SYDVKM, per germline. Here the CDR3 DNA reads TGTGCCAGCAGAAGGAACACTGAAGCTTTCTTT. This encodes CASRRNTEAFF.

V is TRBV6-5 and J is TRBJ1-1; D remains unclear. Trimming removed 2 bases at V and 5 bases at J, with 15 bases between. The CDR3 has 15 amino acids. The germline gives CDR1 MNHEY, CDR2 SVGAGI. Here the CDR3 reads CASSYAGQAGTEAFF. The CDR3 DNA follows: TGTGCCAGCAGTTACGCCGGCCAAGCTGGTACTGAAGCTTTCTTT.

This chain links TRBV28 with TRBJ2-7; 7 bases are shared with TRBD1. There are 15 residues in the CDR3. Germline V gives CDR1 MDHEN, CDR2 SYDVKM. The trim removed 3 bases at V and 5 bases at J, leaving 10 bases unmatched. The CDR3 DNA is TGTGCCAGCAGTTTCGATGGGGGACAGAGGGACGAGCAGTACTTC. This encodes CASSFDGGQRDEQYF.

This clone was picked up one time. The chain recombines TRBV28 with TRBJ2-3; 10 nucleotides align to TRBD2. The germline V gene has CDR1 MDHEN and CDR2 SYDVKM. CDR3 length equals 13 residues. J was trimmed by 9 bases and V by 3 bases; bases with no gene match: 3. The CDR3 here is CASSLGSGGTQYF. As DNA, the CDR3 is TGTGCCAGCAGTTTGGGTAGCGGGGGGACGCAGTATTTT. The full variable domain, in which reference TRBV28 and TRBJ2-3 provide the parts outside the CDR3, is DVKVTQSSRYLVKRTGEKVFLECVQDMDHENMFWYRQDPGLGLRLIYFSYDVKMKEKGDIPEGYSVSREKKERFSLILESASTNQTSMYLCASSLGSGGTQYFGPGTRLTVL.

V is TRBV29-1 and J is TRBJ2-7; either TRBD1 or TRBD2 may fit D (6 bases each). The CDR3 extends over 13 amino acids. Trimming pared 7 bases from V and 0 bases from J, leaving 13 bases between. Germline loops: CDR1 SQVTM, CDR2 ANQGSEA. CDR3 amino acids: CSARGGSSYEQYF. The CDR3 DNA follows: TGCAGCGCCAGAGGGGGGAGCTCCTACGAGCAGTACTTC.

This clone was counted a single time. This chain links TRBV4-3 with TRBJ2-1; TRBD2 agrees at 7 bases. CDR1 is LGHNA and CDR2 is YSLEER in the germline V gene. V gave up 0 bases and J gave up 1 base; unmatched junction bases: 3. The length of the CDR3 is 16 residues. For the CDR3, the DNA is TGCGCCAGCAGCCAAGAGGCAGCGGGGTCCTACAATGAGCAGTTCTTC. Translation gives CASSQEAAGSYNEQFF.

This chain joins TRBV5-1 and TRBJ2-2, with D possibly matching TRBD1 (5 bases). Germline V gene lookup returns CDR1 SGHRS and CDR2 YFSETQ. The CDR3 totals 15 residues. The V and J ends lost 0 bases and 2 bases respectively, with 8 bases between them. CDR3 sequence (DNA): TGCGCCAGCAGCTTGGCGCAGGGAAACACCGGGGAGCTGTTTTTT. Translating gives CASSLAQGNTGELFF. Together with reference TRBV5-1 and TRBJ2-2, the CDR3 gives the full variable domain: KAGVTQTPRYLIKTRGQQVTLSCSPISGHRSVSWYQQTPGQGLQFLFEYFSETQRNKGNFPGRFSGRQFSNSRSEMNVSTLELGDSALYLCASSLAQGNTGELFFGEGSRLTVL.

This clone was picked up a small number of times. This chain links TRBV11-3 with TRBJ2-3; TRBD2 matches at 16 bases. CDR1 is SGHNT, CDR2 YENEEA, per germline. V shed 3 bases and J 6 bases; nucleotides not matched to a gene: 3. CDR3 size: 16 residues. The CDR3 DNA is TGTGCCAGCAGCTTGGGACTAGCGGGAGGGCGGGATACGCAGTATTTT. This encodes CASSLGLAGGRDTQYF.

The gene calls are TRBV6-5 and TRBJ2-1; 8 bases match TRBD2. Germline CDR1 and CDR2: MNHEY and SVGAGI. The CDR3 loop spans 14 amino acids. V was clipped by 6 bases and J by 1 base; unmatched bases: 2. CDR3 DNA: TGTGCCAGCAGCCGGGGGGGGTCCTACAATGAGCAGTTCTTC. It yields the protein CASSRGGSYNEQFF.

This clone was observed a handful of times. The chain joins TRBV10-1 to TRBJ1-5, with 7 bases that match TRBD1. Germline V gene data show CDR1 as WNHNN and CDR2 as SYGVQD (reference sequence). V lost 7 bases, J lost 5 bases, and 5 bases stayed unmatched. The CDR3 is 13 residues long. The CDR3 coding sequence is TGCGCCAGCAACTGGACAGGCGATCAGCCCCAGCATTTT. Translated: CASNWTGDQPQHF.

The V gene is TRBV28, the J gene TRBJ1-5; D is uncertain. The CDR3 loop spans 15 amino acids. Per the germline V gene, CDR1 is MDHEN and CDR2 is SYDVKM. V lost 3 bases, J lost 6 bases, and 15 bases lay in between. CDR3 in amino acids: CASSLPDIMSQPQHF. The CDR3 region has the DNA TGTGCCAGCAGTTTGCCCGACATTATGAGTCAGCCCCAGCATTTT.

This chain connects TRBV10-3 to TRBJ2-3, with no clear D. V gave up 4 bases and J gave up 6 bases, with 23 bases separating them. The CDR3 totals 17 residues. CDR1 and CDR2 (germline): ENHRY, SYGVKD. The CDR3 protein is CAISGGVTANLGDTQYF. As DNA, the CDR3 is TGTGCCATCAGTGGAGGAGTAACAGCGAACCTGGGGGATACGCAGTATTTT.

The DNA for the CDR3 is TGCGCCAGCAGCTTTGCCCGGGACAGGGTGGCGGAAAAACTGTTTTTT. This codes for CASSFARDRVAEKLFF. The chain is built from TRBV5-1 and TRBJ1-4, with TRBD1 matching 9 bases. This CDR3 has 16 amino acids. V lost 2 bases, J lost 8 bases, and 10 bases stayed unmatched. Germline assignment: CDR1 SGHRS and CDR2 YFSETQ.

V gene TRBV6-5 combines with J gene TRBJ2-7, with 7 positions matching TRBD1. The junction had 8 bases not matched to a gene; V was cut back by 4 bases and J by 5 bases. Germline values: CDR1 MNHEY, CDR2 SVGAGI. The CDR3 contains 14 residues. The CDR3 here is CASSSTGVPHEQYV. In DNA, the CDR3 is TGTGCCAGCAGTTCCACAGGGGTCCCCCACGAGCAGTACGTC.

The chain joins TRBV2 to TRBJ1-5; 10 bases match TRBD1. Looked up from germline, CDR1 is SNHLY and CDR2 is FYNNEI. Trimming removed 6 bases from V and 7 bases from J; junction bases left unmatched: 9. The CDR3 spans 15 residues. This chain's CDR3 is CASRSDRGRGQPQHF. The CDR3 region has the DNA TGTGCCAGCAGATCCGACAGGGGGCGAGGCCAGCCCCAGCATTTT.

This chain connects TRBV6-5 to TRBJ2-1; D might be TRBD2 (6 bases). Germline assignment: CDR1 MNHEY and CDR2 SVGAGI. The CDR3 extends over 15 amino acids. Trimming removed 8 bases from V and 0 bases from J, with 14 bases in between. The CDR3 protein is CASQEAGNSYNEQFF. DNA for the CDR3: TGTGCCAGCCAAGAGGCGGGAAACTCCTACAATGAGCAGTTCTTC.

The V and J genes are TRBV6-6 and TRBJ2-5; D not resolved. V was clipped by 8 bases and J by 5 bases, with 12 bases between them. The germline CDR1 and CDR2 sequences are MNHNY and SVGAGI (reference sequence). The CDR3 length is 12 residues. For the CDR3, the DNA is TGTGCCAGCGGGGATCCCGAGGAGACCCAGTACTTC. Translated: CASGDPEETQYF.

The chain uses TRBV29-1 and TRBJ2-1; 10 bases fit TRBD1. Germline V CDR1 and CDR2: SQVTM, ANQGSEA. CDR3 length equals 15 residues. V was clipped by 1 base and J by 4 bases; unmatched bases: 4. The chain's CDR3 is CSVEGGTGVYNEQFF. The DNA of the CDR3 is TGCAGCGTTGAAGGAGGGACAGGGGTATACAATGAGCAGTTCTTC.

CDR3 DNA: TGTGCCATCAGCCCGGGACAGAGTTACAATGAGCAGTTCTTC. Translation: CAISPGQSYNEQFF. The rearrangement links TRBV10-3 to TRBJ2-1, with 7 nucleotides matching TRBD1. V was clipped by 6 bases and J by 4 bases; unmatched bases: 6. The germline V gene encodes CDR1 ENHRY and CDR2 SYGVKD. The CDR3 loop spans 14 amino acids.